This T cell receptor beta chain stems from a study of blood T cell repertoires in COVID-19. Study information: COVID-19 samples from acute and convalescent phases originated in the United States, Italy and Spain.

Per the original data handling: For nucleated cells, counts were estimated from reference gene primer amplification. Produced via immunoSEQ multiplex PCR; TCRdb's table is partial and in-frame only. V and J calls and clone size are copied from that table; D and trimming were computed from the DNA. The sample carries 95,000 to 130,000 clones, just over 90% recorded once. The CDR3 sequence is 16 residues long. V lost 5 bases and J lost 2; bases outside the gene matches: 8. CDR1 LNHNV and CDR2 YYDKDF come from the germline V gene (reference sequence). The V gene is TRBV15, the J gene TRBJ1-3; 8 bases are shared with TRBD1. Sequencing was carried out using peripheral blood. This TCR derives from a human donor with active COVID-19. The donor label of this sample is uncertain. The CDR3 here is CATSLTLTGAGNTIYF. In DNA form, the CDR3 reads TGTGCCACCAGCCTGACCTTGACAGGGGCTGGAAACACCATATATTTT.